What follows are 32 T cell receptor beta chains derived from one specimen sequenced in a study of T cell repertoires in cytomegalovirus infection. These TCRs' antigens remain unknown. TCRdb reprocessed the reads via MiXCR and lists one record per CDR3 protein. The table lists some 940,000 distinct CDR3 sequences, roughly 31% of them singletons. The input for sequencing was cultured CD8+ T cells from PBMCs, taken from culture after CMV antigen stimulation. These receptors originate from a human donor in good health (CMV status not recorded). Some clones in this sample may be carry-over from other donors' samples.

The chain couples TRBV12-3 or TRBV12-4 to TRBJ2-1, with D perhaps being TRBD1 or TRBD2 (5 bases each). This CDR3 contains 14 residues. Trimming left V 7 bases short and J 0 bases short, with 10 bases between. The CDR3 protein is CASTSRGSYNEQFF. In nucleotides, the CDR3 is TGTGCCAGCACCTCGAGGGGCTCCTACAATGAGCAGTTCTTC.

This sequence joins TRBV10-3 and TRBJ1-1; weak D call: TRBD1 (6 bases). The CDR3 has 17 residues. V lost 5 bases and J lost 0, with 19 bases in between. Germline-derived CDR1 and CDR2 are ENHRY and SYGVKD. CDR3 bases: TGTGCCATCAGTTTCGACAGGCCTACGGCGATGAACACTGAAGCTTTCTTT. Residues: CAISFDRPTAMNTEAFF.

This clonotype was observed many times. The rearrangement links TRBV6-1 to TRBJ2-1; 7 bases match TRBD1. CDR3 length equals 15 residues. The germline V gene encodes CDR1 MNHNS and CDR2 SASEGT. The V gene end was trimmed by 5 bases and the J gene end by 6 bases; junction bases not matched to a gene: 10. The CDR3, as DNA: TGTGCCAGCAGTAAGGACAGGTTTCCCCGCAATGAGCAGTTCTTC. This codes for CASSKDRFPRNEQFF.

This clonotype was recorded many times. J is TRBJ2-1 and V is TRBV7-2; 11 bases are shared with TRBD2. The CDR3 extends over 14 amino acids. Per the germline V gene, CDR1 is SGHTA and CDR2 is FQGNSA. The ends lost 3 bases at V and 8 bases at J; junction bases unmatched: 3. CDR3 sequence: CASSFLTSGDEQFF. The CDR3 DNA sequence: TGTGCCAGCAGCTTCCTGACTAGCGGGGATGAGCAGTTCTTC.

The genes are TRBV6-2 or TRBV6-3 and TRBJ1-1; no clear D gene. The CDR3 loop spans 12 amino acids. The germline CDR1 and CDR2 sequences are MNHEY and SVGEGT. The ends were cut back, 7 bases at V and 8 bases at J, with 14 bases in the middle. The CDR3 sequence is CASTLGPEEAFF. The CDR3 DNA reads as TGTGCCAGCACCCTCGGCCCCGAGGAAGCTTTCTTT.

The chain is built from TRBV6-1 and TRBJ2-3, with D hard to call. V gave up 1 base and J gave up 0 bases, with 5 bases separating them. This CDR3 contains 14 residues. Per germline, CDR1 MNHNS and CDR2 SASEGT. The CDR3 here is CASSEGLSTDTQYF. The CDR3 coding sequence is TGTGCCAGCAGTGAAGGGCTAAGCACAGATACGCAGTATTTT.

This clonotype was seen a handful of times. The chain has TRBV6-1 and TRBJ2-1, with D uncertain. This CDR3 spans 12 amino acids. The germline gives CDR1 MNHNS, CDR2 SASEGT. V shed 6 bases and J shed 14 bases, with 17 bases lying between them. As DNA, the CDR3 is TGTGCCAGCAGCCCGGGCGGCAGGATCGAGTTCTTC. This translates into CASSPGGRIEFF.

This clonotype was seen a few times. The V and J genes are TRBV7-8 and TRBJ1-1; D is ambiguous. The germline CDR1 and CDR2 sequences are SGHVS and FQNEAQ. V was trimmed by 1 base and J by 2 bases, leaving 11 bases between them. This CDR3 comprises 15 residues. This CDR3 is CASSLGQSLNTEAFF. In nucleotides, the CDR3 is TGTGCCAGCAGCTTAGGGCAGAGCTTAAACACTGAAGCTTTCTTT.

This clonotype was detected only a few times. The chain combines TRBV7-6 with TRBJ2-2; tentatively, D is TRBD1 or TRBD2 (6 bases each). Trimming shortened V by 5 bases and J by 2 bases, and 18 bases separated the two germline ends. CDR1 and CDR2 (germline): SGHVS, FNYEAQ. CDR3 length: 17 amino acids. CDR3 in amino acids: CASSPRERTENTGELFF. CDR3 bases: TGTGCCAGCAGCCCGCGGGAAAGGACAGAAAACACCGGGGAGCTGTTTTTT.

The rearrangement joins TRBV12-3 or TRBV12-4 to TRBJ1-4; perhaps TRBD1 as D (5 bases). The V and J ends lost 7 bases and 9 bases respectively, with 15 bases between them. The length of the CDR3 is 13 residues. This chain's CDR3 is CASKGYGNKKLFF. The CDR3 nucleotides are TGTGCCAGCAAGGGGTACGGGAATAAAAAACTGTTTTTT.

J is TRBJ2-3 and V is TRBV10-3; 8 bases align to TRBD2. The J segment lost 2 bases and the V segment lost 10 bases, leaving 11 bases of the junction unmatched. CDR1 is ENHRY, CDR2 SYGVKD, per germline. The CDR3 is 15 amino acids. CDR3: CATRSSGAPTDTQYF. The CDR3 DNA reads TGTGCCACCAGGAGTAGCGGGGCCCCCACAGATACGCAGTATTTT.

The CDR3 spells CASTPLAGGLETQYF. The CDR3 DNA follows: TGTGCCAGCACCCCACTAGCGGGGGGGCTAGAGACCCAGTACTTC. The rearrangement uses TRBV27 and TRBJ2-5; 13 bases line up with TRBD2. The junction had 6 bases not matched to a gene; V was cut back by 7 bases and J by 4 bases. CDR3 length equals 15 residues. Germline assignment: CDR1 MNHEY and CDR2 SMNVEV (reference sequence).

This clonotype was detected a few times. The genes are TRBV7-9 and TRBJ1-1, with no clear D. Trimming cost V 5 bases and J 2 bases, with 15 bases left between them. Germline V gene sequence: CDR1 SEHNR, CDR2 FQNEAQ (reference sequence). The CDR3 spans 15 residues. The CDR3 DNA is TGTGCCAGCAGCCGAGGTTCAGTGGCCAACACTGAAGCTTTCTTT. It yields the protein CASSRGSVANTEAFF.

About this clonotype: A much larger clone is a single base away; this may be a read error. This sequence joins TRBV27 and TRBJ1-5; 9 nucleotides agree with TRBD1. This CDR3 contains 19 residues. Germline V gives CDR1 MNHEY, CDR2 SMNVEV (reference sequence). This CDR3 is CASSSVGTGKPMGNLPQHF. CDR3 coding DNA: TGTGCCAGCAGTTCCGTCGGGACAGGGAAACCTATGGGCAATCTGCCCCAGCATTTT.

This clonotype has more than one count but fewer than ten. The V gene is TRBV2, the J gene TRBJ1-2; maybe TRBD1 (5 bases). CDR1 is SNHLY, CDR2 FYNNEI, per germline. Trimming removed 6 bases at V and 4 bases at J, with 21 bases between. The CDR3 has 16 amino acids. CDR3 sequence (DNA): TGTGCCAGCAGCCCCCTACGGGGCTCTACGAGCTATGGCTACACCTTC. It yields the protein CASSPLRGSTSYGYTF. Full variable domain (remainder filled in from reference TRBV2 and TRBJ1-2): EPEVTQTPSHQVTQMGQEVILRCVPISNHLYFYWYRQILGQKVEFLVSFYNNEISEKSEIFDDQFSVERPDGSNFTLKIRSTKLEDSAMYFCASSPLRGSTSYGYTFGSGTRLTVV.

This clonotype was counted only a few times. V usage is TRBV7-6 and J usage is TRBJ1-5; 8 bases fit TRBD1. The germline gives CDR1 SGHVS, CDR2 FNYEAQ. J gave up 6 bases and V 7 bases, and 8 bases lay outside the gene matches. The CDR3 is 14 residues long. The CDR3 loop reads CASTLQGAGQPQHF. CDR3 DNA: TGTGCCAGCACCCTTCAGGGGGCTGGTCAGCCCCAGCATTTT.

This clonotype showed up just a few times. The chain has TRBV6-5 and TRBJ1-4, with TRBD1 as a possible D gene (5 bases). V was trimmed by 2 bases and J by 0 bases, leaving 10 bases between them. This CDR3 region has 16 residues. Germline lookup yields CDR1 MNHEY and CDR2 SVGAGI. CDR3 loop: CASSYTGYTTNEKLFF. The CDR3 DNA sequence: TGTGCCAGCAGTTACACAGGCTATACAACTAATGAAAAACTGTTTTTT.

The rearrangement links TRBV7-6 to TRBJ1-2; D gene uncertain. Trimming removed 0 bases at V and 6 bases at J, with 8 bases between. Germline lookup yields CDR1 SGHVS and CDR2 FNYEAQ. The CDR3 runs 13 residues. CDR3 residues: CASSLADLDGYTF. In nucleotides, the CDR3 is TGTGCCAGCAGCTTAGCCGACCTGGATGGCTACACCTTC.

This clonotype was seen at least ten times. The V call is TRBV6-1, the J call TRBJ2-1; 7 positions agree with TRBD2. Germline values: CDR1 MNHNS, CDR2 SASEGT. CDR3 size: 17 residues. The junction had 7 bases not matched to a gene; V was cut back by 2 bases and J by 0 bases. The CDR3 DNA is TGTGCCAGCAGTGAATCGGGGCGGGGGAGCTCCTACAATGAGCAGTTCTTC. It specifies CASSESGRGSSYNEQFF.

V and J are TRBV7-6 and TRBJ2-7, with 11 bases fitting TRBD1. CDR3 length equals 16 residues. V was clipped by 5 bases and J by 2 bases; unmatched bases: 8. Germline V gives CDR1 SGHVS, CDR2 FNYEAQ. DNA of the CDR3: TGTGCCAGCAGCGGACGGACAGGGGGCAATGCCTACGAGCAGTACTTC. This codes for CASSGRTGGNAYEQYF.

This clonotype was recorded at least ten times. V usage is TRBV19 and J usage is TRBJ2-6, with 7 bases lining up with TRBD1. V lost 5 bases and J lost 0; bases outside the gene matches: 13. This CDR3 comprises 19 residues. Germline assignment: CDR1 LNHDA and CDR2 SQIVND (reference sequence). The CDR3 is CASSPRDSVPISGANVLTF. DNA of the CDR3: TGTGCCAGTAGTCCCCGGGACAGCGTACCCATCTCTGGGGCCAACGTCCTGACTTTC.

The V and J genes are TRBV7-4 and TRBJ2-5; the D gene is possibly TRBD1 (6 bases). The CDR3 consists of 15 residues. The germline V and J ends were trimmed by 8 bases and 5 bases, with 21 bases remaining between them. Germline V gives CDR1 SGHVT, CDR2 SQSDAQ. The CDR3 region has the DNA TGTGCCAGCTACGGTGACAGGCTCAAGGTCGAGACCCAGTACTTC. Translating gives CASYGDRLKVETQYF.

The V call is TRBV11-3, the J call TRBJ2-1; D perhaps matches TRBD2 (7 bases). V lost 5 bases to trimming and J lost 5 bases, with 16 bases between them. The germline V gene encodes CDR1 SGHNT and CDR2 YENEEA. The CDR3 spans 15 residues. CDR3 coding DNA: TGTGCCAGCAGCCCTTGGGGGGGGCGCGACAATGAGCAGTTCTTC. Residues: CASSPWGGRDNEQFF.

The chain uses TRBV27 and TRBJ2-2; unclear D gene. The germline gives CDR1 MNHEY, CDR2 SMNVEV (reference sequence). The V and J ends lost 3 bases and 5 bases respectively, with 13 bases between them. The CDR3 has 15 amino acids. This CDR3 is CASSFFQLGTGELFF. In nucleotides, the CDR3 is TGTGCCAGCAGTTTTTTCCAGCTGGGGACCGGGGAGCTGTTTTTT.

The chain has TRBV20-1 and TRBJ1-6; D is unclear. The germline V and J ends were trimmed by 0 bases and 0 bases, with 9 bases remaining between them. Germline V gene data show CDR1 as DFQATT and CDR2 as SNEGSKA (reference sequence). This CDR3 has 16 amino acids. The CDR3: CSARDRESSYNSPLHF. CDR3 coding DNA: TGCAGTGCTAGAGATCGGGAGAGCTCCTATAATTCACCCCTCCACTTT.

The CDR3 loop is CASSLTAALAKNIQYF. CDR3 nucleotides: TGTGCCAGCAGCTTGACGGCAGCCTTAGCCAAAAACATTCAGTACTTC. The V gene is TRBV5-6, the J gene TRBJ2-4; no firm D call. CDR3 length equals 16 residues. Germline V gene data show CDR1 as SGHDT and CDR2 as YYEEEE. V lost 1 base and J lost 0, with 11 bases in between.

The chain is built from TRBV6-2 or TRBV6-3 and TRBJ1-1, with a possible D match to TRBD1 (6 bases). Germline V gene sequence: CDR1 MNHEY, CDR2 SVGEGT. The length of the CDR3 is 12 residues. V was pared by 5 bases and J by 6 bases, with 10 bases between. CDR3 coding DNA: TGTGCCAGCAGTGGCGGGACACCTGAAGCTTTCTTT. It is translated as CASSGGTPEAFF.

The chain joins TRBV6-6 to TRBJ1-2; 12 bases agree with TRBD1. V trimming: 3 bases; J trimming: 7 bases; junction bases outside the gene matches: 6. Looked up from germline, CDR1 is MNHNY and CDR2 is SVGAGI (reference sequence). This CDR3 contains 15 residues. CDR3 nucleotide sequence: TGTGCCAGCAGTTATGAGGGACAGGGGGCGTTTGGCTACACCTTC. Its translation is CASSYEGQGAFGYTF.

This clonotype was seen a few times. CDR3 nucleotides: TGTGCCAGCACCCGGGTGTCTGGGGCCAACGTCCTGACTTTC. Amino acid sequence: CASTRVSGANVLTF. The V call is TRBV12-3 or TRBV12-4, the J call TRBJ2-6; no firm D call. Between the trimmed V and J ends, which lost 7 bases and 1 base, there was a span of 8 bases. This CDR3 spans 14 amino acids.

This clonotype has more than one count but fewer than ten. The V call is TRBV5-4, the J call TRBJ1-5, with unresolved D. Trimming shortened V by 9 bases and J by 0 bases, and 13 bases separated the two germline ends. This CDR3 is built from 14 residues. CDR1 and CDR2 from the germline V gene are SGHNT and YYREEE (reference sequence). In DNA, the CDR3 is TGTGCCAACGCGTCCGGAGGTAGCAATCAGCCCCAGCATTTT. It codes for CANASGGSNQPQHF.

This clonotype was detected only a few times. The CDR3 nucleotides are TGTGCCAGCACCCTGGACGTGAAGGCAACCTACGAGCAGTACTTC. It specifies CASTLDVKATYEQYF. This chain connects TRBV7-6 to TRBJ2-7; no reliable D call. The germline V gene has CDR1 SGHVS and CDR2 FNYEAQ. Trimming pared 7 bases from V and 2 bases from J, leaving 18 bases between. The length of the CDR3 is 15 residues.

The genes are TRBV7-2 and TRBJ1-2; D gene unclear. This CDR3 has 14 amino acids. In germline, CDR1 is SGHTA, CDR2 FQGNSA. Trimming shortened V by 0 bases and J by 4 bases, and 9 bases separated the two germline ends. The CDR3, as DNA: TGTGCCAGCAGCTTAGCCGACGAGGTCTATGGCTACACCTTC. Protein product: CASSLADEVYGYTF. The full variable domain, completed using reference TRBV7-2 and TRBJ1-2, is GAGVSQSPSNKVTEKGKDVELRCDPISGHTALYWYRQSLGQGLEFLIYFQGNSAPDKSGLPSDRFSAERTGGSVSTLTIQRTQQEDSAVYLCASSLADEVYGYTFGSGTRLTVV.